One and the same sample provided the 14 T cell receptor beta chains below, sequenced in a study of T-cell reconstitution after alpha-beta-depleted transplantation in children. Unique molecular identifiers featured in how the TCRbeta library was prepared. One entry per CDR3 protein results from TCRdb running MiXCR on the PCR reads. The sample consists of about 980,000 distinct CDR3 sequences, around 30% of them appearing once. Source: PBMCs, mostly from graft donor cells, taken 360 days after TCRalphabeta/CD19-depleted stem cell transplant. The source is a boy under two years old who had a stem cell transplant for SCID, so the T cells may come from the graft donor.

The chain has TRBV7-2 and TRBJ2-7; 9 bases align to TRBD2. The junction had 9 bases not matched to a gene; V was cut back by 0 bases and J by 3 bases. CDR1 and CDR2 from the germline V gene are SGHTA and FQGNSA. The CDR3 extends over 17 amino acids. The CDR3 is CASSLAPQRGARYEQYF. In nucleotides, the CDR3 is TGTGCCAGCAGCTTAGCTCCCCAGCGGGGGGCCCGCTACGAGCAGTACTTC.

This clonotype has more than one count but fewer than ten. The chain has TRBV30 and TRBJ2-7; 7 nucleotides agree with TRBD2. There are 15 residues in the CDR3. The germline V gene has CDR1 GTSNPN and CDR2 SVGIG (reference sequence). V was clipped by 1 base and J by 0 bases; unmatched bases: 6. The CDR3 loop is CAWSEVGTNSYEQYF. CDR3 sequence (DNA): TGTGCCTGGAGTGAGGTAGGGACTAACTCCTACGAGCAGTACTTC.

This chain connects TRBV18 to TRBJ2-5; 10 nucleotides match TRBD2. The germline gives CDR1 KGHSH, CDR2 LQKENI. The CDR3 extends over 17 amino acids. Losses at the gene ends were 3 bases for V and 5 bases for J; bases not matched to a gene: 12. The CDR3 DNA reads TGTGCCAGCTCACCCTTACCACAGCGGGGGGGTCTGGAGACCCAGTACTTC. Its translation is CASSPLPQRGGLETQYF.

The genes are TRBV9 and TRBJ2-1; D not certain. Germline V gives CDR1 SGDLS, CDR2 YYNGEE. The CDR3 totals 16 residues. The V end lost 4 bases, the J end lost 8 bases, and 22 bases lay between the germline ends. This chain's CDR3 is CASSIRPFGCLDEQFF. In DNA form, the CDR3 reads TGTGCCAGCAGCATCAGACCCTTCGGGTGTTTGGATGAGCAGTTCTTC.

Only a few counts were recorded for this clonotype. This chain joins TRBV20-1 and TRBJ1-1, with no clear D. The V gene's germline CDR1 is DFQATT and CDR2 SNEGSKA (reference sequence). The CDR3 extends over 15 amino acids. With 0 bases removed from V and 0 bases from J, the gap between germline ends came to 11 bases. The CDR3 nucleotides are TGCAGTGCTAGAGATCCACGCAAGCTGAACACTGAAGCTTTCTTT. This encodes CSARDPRKLNTEAFF.

In nucleotides, the CDR3 is TGTGCCAGCAGTGAAAATGGGGACACCACACTGTCCGGGGAGCTGTTTTTT. Its protein is CASSENGDTTLSGELFF. V gene TRBV2 combines with J gene TRBJ2-2; tentatively, D is TRBD1 (6 bases). V was cut by 2 bases and J by 6 bases, with 19 bases left in between. This CDR3 is 17 amino acids long. Germline V lookup: CDR1 SNHLY, CDR2 FYNNEI.

The V and J genes are TRBV3-1 and TRBJ1-2; D possibly corresponds to TRBD1 (6 bases). The CDR3 is made up of 19 amino acids. The V end lost 1 base, the J end lost 6 bases, and 27 bases lay between the germline ends. Germline CDR1 and CDR2: LGHDT and YNNKEL (reference sequence). Here the CDR3 reads CASSQGYGTKGRGWDGYTF. The CDR3 DNA sequence: TGTGCCAGCAGCCAAGGTTATGGGACAAAAGGTCGTGGCTGGGATGGCTACACCTTC.

The V call is TRBV5-6, the J call TRBJ2-5; no reliable D call. Germline V lookup: CDR1 SGHDT, CDR2 YYEEEE. This CDR3 contains 14 residues. Trimming removed 0 bases at V and 6 bases at J, with 12 bases between. The CDR3 bases are TGTGCCAGCAGCTTGGACCGCGTCAAGAAGACCCAGTACTTC. Amino acids: CASSLDRVKKTQYF.

This rearrangement joins TRBV29-1 to TRBJ2-3, with a weak D call TRBD1 (6 bases). V shed 7 bases and J shed 5 bases, with 25 bases lying between them. Germline V CDR1 and CDR2: SQVTM, ANQGSEA. This CDR3 comprises 16 residues. Written as DNA, the CDR3 is TGCAGCGCCACAGGGACCCCCCACACCGTGAGAGATACGCAGTATTTT. It yields the protein CSATGTPHTVRDTQYF.

This clonotype has just a few counts. V gene TRBV21-1 combines with J gene TRBJ1-5; TRBD1 reflects the table's D call only, with no check against the DNA. TRBV21-1 is labeled a pseudogene. The CDR3 runs 15 residues. The CDR3 DNA reads TGTGCCAGCAGGGGCGGGACAGAGACAGATCAGCCCCAGCATTTT. It yields the protein CASRGGTETDQPQHF.

V is TRBV6-1 and J is TRBJ2-1; 7 positions agree with TRBD2. From germline, CDR1 is MNHNS and CDR2 SASEGT. The V and J ends lost 8 bases and 7 bases, in that order; junction bases with no gene match: 11. CDR3 length: 14 residues. The CDR3 sequence: CASRGGLNRNEQFF. CDR3 DNA sequence: TGTGCCAGCCGGGGAGGGCTAAATCGTAATGAGCAGTTCTTC.

This clonotype has just a few counts. This chain's CDR3 is CATSSAQGPSYEQYF. For the CDR3, the DNA is TGTGCCACCAGCAGTGCACAGGGTCCTTCCTACGAGCAGTACTTC. The chain is built from TRBV15 and TRBJ2-7, with D maybe TRBD1 (6 bases). The CDR3 is 15 amino acids. The germline gives CDR1 LNHNV, CDR2 YYDKDF (reference sequence). Trimming shortened V by 3 bases and J by 1 base, and 13 bases separated the two germline ends.

The chain carries TRBV7-9 and TRBJ2-3, with D hard to call. In germline, CDR1 is SEHNR, CDR2 FQNEAQ (reference sequence). The V end lost 5 bases, the J end lost 3 bases, and 9 bases lay between the germline ends. The CDR3 is made up of 13 amino acids. The CDR3 DNA reads as TGTGCCAGCAGCCCCGAGGTAACAGATACGCAGTATTTT. Its translation: CASSPEVTDTQYF.

The CDR3 coding sequence is TGTGCCAGCAGCTTATGGGGACAGGCACAAGAGACCCAGTACTTC. The encoded protein is CASSLWGQAQETQYF. J is TRBJ2-5 and V is TRBV7-8, with TRBD1 matching over 8 bases. Germline assignment: CDR1 SGHVS and CDR2 FQNEAQ. The CDR3 extends over 15 amino acids. The V segment lost 2 bases and the J segment 2 bases; nucleotides outside the gene matches: 4.